The clone carrying this T cell receptor (beta chain) was counted once. Its antigen is not identified. This record comes from a study of OX40 agonist ivuxolimab in advanced cancers. Turning to the study itself: The study reported partial responses in three patients: one hepatocellular carcinoma, two cutaneous melanoma. Findings and limits, study-wide: More expanded clones were found, on average, in CD8+ than in CD4+ T cells.

TCRdb's copy holds only in-frame clones and misses some; the assay was immunoSEQ multiplex PCR. Among about 76,000 clones listed, less than 90% were seen once. The CDR3 covers 13 residues. The V gene end was trimmed by 7 bases and the J gene end by 4 bases; junction bases not matched to a gene: 6. Germline V lookup: CDR1 MGHDK, CDR2 SYGVNS. The material was CD4+ or CD8+ T cells sorted from blood, obtained in a trial of the OX40 agonist ivuxolimab. The chain employs TRBV25-1 and TRBJ1-2, with 7 bases fitting TRBD1. The clonotype was recovered from an adult with an advanced solid tumor such as melanoma, head and neck, liver or kidney cancer. CDR3: CASTRGLGYGYTF. For the CDR3, the DNA is TGTGCCAGCACGAGGGGGCTTGGCTATGGCTACACCTTC.